A single sample is the source of the 8 T cell receptor beta chains below, sequenced in a study of breast tumors, draining lymph nodes, adjacent tissues. Axillary draining lymph nodes of breast cancer patients supplied the node samples. TCRdb fed the multiplex PCR reads into MiXCR, producing one record per CDR3 protein. Of approximately 190,000 distinct CDR3 sequences in the sample, roughly 31% were seen once. The sequencing sample was made of axillary lymph node tissue. These receptor sequences come from a female donor with breast cancer. Some clones in this sample may be carry-over from other donors' samples.

At least ten counts were recorded for this clonotype. The chain combines TRBV6-2 or TRBV6-3 with TRBJ2-3; TRBD2 matches at 9 bases. V shed 2 bases, J shed 5 bases, and the junction held 8 bases outside the gene matches. Germline loops: CDR1 MNHEY, CDR2 SVGEGT. This CDR3 is built from 16 residues. CDR3 DNA: TGTGCCAGCAGTTACCGTCCTAGCGGGGTCAGAGATACGCAGTATTTT. It encodes CASSYRPSGVRDTQYF.

Worth noting for this clonotype: Lacking the conserved final phenylalanine or tryptophan, this CDR3 likely reflects a read error. J is TRBJ1-1 and V is TRBV7-9; a possible D gene is TRBD1 (5 bases). The CDR3 is 14 amino acids. Germline V gene lookup returns CDR1 SEHNR and CDR2 FQNEAQ (reference sequence). Trimming took 1 base from V and 0 from J, leaving 6 bases between them. The chain's CDR3 is CASSLGQMNTEAFL. The CDR3 DNA is TGTGCCAGCAGCTTAGGACAGATGAACACTGAAGCTTTCCTT.

This clonotype appeared many times. The V gene is TRBV9, the J gene TRBJ1-2, with D possibly TRBD1 on 6 matching bases. V was cut by 2 bases and J by 10 bases, with 18 bases left in between. CDR3 length equals 14 residues. Germline-derived CDR1 and CDR2 are SGDLS and YYNGEE. CDR3 sequence: CASSVDGQFGIYTF. The CDR3 nucleotides read TGTGCCAGCAGCGTCGACGGACAGTTCGGGATCTACACCTTC.

In its sample, this clonotype was seen many times. The chain has TRBV19 and TRBJ2-1; 9 bases map to TRBD1. V lost 7 bases to trimming and J lost 3 bases; unmatched junction nucleotides: 10. Germline CDR1 is LNHDA and CDR2 is SQIVND (reference sequence). The CDR3 is 16 residues long. The CDR3 region is CASTSIGTGIYNEQFF. CDR3 DNA sequence: TGTGCCAGTACCTCAATCGGGACAGGGATCTACAATGAGCAGTTCTTC.

On this clonotype itself: As the CDR3 is not closed by the conserved phenylalanine or tryptophan, this likely results from a read error. V and J are TRBV20-1 and TRBJ2-7; TRBD1 or TRBD2 may be the D gene (5 bases each). The length of the CDR3 is 14 residues. Trimming removed 3 bases at V and 6 bases at J, with 18 bases between. Per germline, CDR1 DFQATT and CDR2 SNEGSKA (reference sequence). CDR3 sequence (DNA): TGCAGTGCTAGCCCGACGACTGGGACGTCCGAGCAGTACCTC. Protein product: CSASPTTGTSEQYL.

As to this clonotype: A much larger clone is a single base away; this may be a read error. The chain is built from TRBV20-1 and TRBJ2-7; D possibly corresponds to TRBD1 (7 bases). Trimming pared 0 bases from V and 6 bases from J, leaving 15 bases between. The CDR3 covers 14 residues. Per the germline V gene, CDR1 is DFQATT and CDR2 is SNEGSKA (reference sequence). CDR3 in DNA: TGCAGTGCTAGAGAAGGCGGGACAGAATCCGAGCAGTACTTC. Translated: CSAREGGTESEQYF.

This sequence joins TRBV10-3 and TRBJ1-1; D is perhaps TRBD1 (5 bases). Germline CDR1 reads ENHRY; CDR2 reads SYGVKD. The CDR3 is made up of 14 amino acids. Between the trimmed V and J ends, which lost 6 bases and 1 base, there was a span of 12 bases. The CDR3 sequence: CAIRPPGPNTEAFF. The CDR3 coding sequence is TGTGCCATCAGGCCCCCAGGGCCGAACACTGAAGCTTTCTTT.

This clonotype has at least ten counts. As DNA, the CDR3 is TGTGCCAGCAGTGGCACCTTAAGGCAGGGCCCCGGGGAGCTGTTTTTT. Its protein is CASSGTLRQGPGELFF. V usage is TRBV6-1 and J usage is TRBJ2-2, with D perhaps matching TRBD1 (5 bases). CDR3 size: 16 residues. Looked up from germline, CDR1 is MNHNS and CDR2 is SASEGT. V was trimmed by 4 bases and J by 6 bases, leaving 18 bases between them.